This T cell receptor (beta chain) was observed in a study of HIV-infected patients and healthy controls. Study information: The CD4:CD8 ratio increased slightly in early therapy, but CD8 counts showed no consistent change.

Germline CDR1 and CDR2: SGHDT and YYEEEE. This CDR3 contains 14 residues. V lost 2 bases and J 6 bases, leaving 15 bases between the germline ends. Follow-up blood was drawn about 14 weeks, roughly three months, after antiretroviral therapy began. All unsorted peripheral T cells were captured because whole blood was used without fractionation. Alpha and beta constant-region primers primed reverse transcription of around 500 ng RNA. Separate chain-specific third strand synthesis with multiplexing indices produced the alpha and beta libraries. TCRdb independently ran MiXCR on the 5' RACE reads; one entry per CDR3 protein. The data show 5,700 or so distinct CDR3 sequences, around 8.1% seen once.

The sequencing used blood, collected during antiretroviral therapy. The chain recombines TRBV5-6 with TRBJ2-7; the D call may be TRBD1 or TRBD2 (5 bases each). The clonotype comes from an adult with HIV infection. CDR3 sequence: CASSFQGPFREQYF. The CDR3 DNA reads as TGTGCCAGCAGCTTCCAGGGACCCTTCCGCGAGCAGTACTTC.